This TCR beta chain was documented in a study of regulatory T cells in long-lasting Graves disease. Study-wide results and caveats: Preferential use of TRBV28, TRBJ1-2 and TRBJ2-5 was seen in persistent disease.

Time point defined: newly diagnosed GD, antithyroid drugs for less than 3 months. The authors made the TCR library using RNA they extracted from PBMCs. This clonotype came up many times. What it binds is not known. Germline CDR1 reads MNHNY; CDR2 reads SVGAGI (reference sequence). V lost 0 bases, J lost 5 bases, and 10 bases lay in between. The CDR3 totals 14 residues. Sequencing libraries for TCR beta were prepared with iRepertoire HTBI primers and Arm-PCR of CDR3 regions. TCRdb independently ran MiXCR on the multiplex PCR reads; one entry per CDR3 protein. The sample gives some 330,000 distinct CDR3 sequences, over 9.5% of which show up once; 18% is in the top ten. These same records also appear under a second study, on T cells in Graves' hyperthyroidism and ophthalmopathy. According to that study: Primed by the HTBI set, a first-round RT-PCR was run on the TCR CDR3.

The sample was peripheral blood mononuclear cells (PBMCs), taken at new diagnosis, from a patient treated with antithyroid drugs. V usage is TRBV6-6 and J usage is TRBJ1-1, with D perhaps TRBD1 (6 bases). The TCR originated in a woman between 18 and 30 years old with Graves disease. The DNA of the CDR3 is TGTGCCAGCAGTTACTCGAGGGGGGTAACTGAAGCTTTCTTT. The encoded protein is CASSYSRGVTEAFF.